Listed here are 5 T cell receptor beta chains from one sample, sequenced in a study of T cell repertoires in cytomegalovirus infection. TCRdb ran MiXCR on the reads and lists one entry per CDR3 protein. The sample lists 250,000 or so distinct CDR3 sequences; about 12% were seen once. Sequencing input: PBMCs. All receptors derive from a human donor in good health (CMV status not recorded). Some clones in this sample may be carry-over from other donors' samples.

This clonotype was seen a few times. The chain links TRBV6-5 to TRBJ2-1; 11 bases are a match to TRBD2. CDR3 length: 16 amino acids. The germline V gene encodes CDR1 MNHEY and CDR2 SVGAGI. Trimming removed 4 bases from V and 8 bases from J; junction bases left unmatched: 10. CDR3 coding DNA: TGTGCCAGCAGTTCTCTTAGCGGGGGGGCCAAGGATGAGCAGTTCTTC. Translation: CASSSLSGGAKDEQFF.

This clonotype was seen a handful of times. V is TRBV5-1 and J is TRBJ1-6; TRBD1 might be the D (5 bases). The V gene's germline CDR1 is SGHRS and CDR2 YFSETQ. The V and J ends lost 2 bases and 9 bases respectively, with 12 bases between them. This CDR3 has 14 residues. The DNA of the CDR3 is TGCGCCAGCAGCTTAGGACAAGAGAGTTCACCCCTCCACTTT. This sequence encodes CASSLGQESSPLHF.

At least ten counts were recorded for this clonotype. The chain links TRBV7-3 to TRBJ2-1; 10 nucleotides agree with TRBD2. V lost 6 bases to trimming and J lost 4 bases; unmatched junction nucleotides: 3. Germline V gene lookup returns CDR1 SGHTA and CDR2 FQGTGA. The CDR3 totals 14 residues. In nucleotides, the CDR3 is TGTGCCAGCAGTGCTAGCGGGGGATACAATGAGCAGTTCTTC. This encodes CASSASGGYNEQFF.

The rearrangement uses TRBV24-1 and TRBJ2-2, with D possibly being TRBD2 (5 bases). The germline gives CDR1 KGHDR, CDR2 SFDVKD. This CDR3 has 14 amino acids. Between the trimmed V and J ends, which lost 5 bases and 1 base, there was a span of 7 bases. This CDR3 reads CATSAGMNTGELFF. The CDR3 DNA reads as TGTGCCACCAGTGCGGGGATGAACACCGGGGAGCTGTTTTTT.

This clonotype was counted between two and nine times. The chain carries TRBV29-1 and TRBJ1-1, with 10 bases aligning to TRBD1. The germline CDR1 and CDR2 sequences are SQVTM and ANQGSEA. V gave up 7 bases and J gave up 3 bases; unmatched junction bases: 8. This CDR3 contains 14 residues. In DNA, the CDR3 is TGCAGCGCTGACCCGGGACAGGGGTACACTGAAGCTTTCTTT. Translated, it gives CSADPGQGYTEAFF.